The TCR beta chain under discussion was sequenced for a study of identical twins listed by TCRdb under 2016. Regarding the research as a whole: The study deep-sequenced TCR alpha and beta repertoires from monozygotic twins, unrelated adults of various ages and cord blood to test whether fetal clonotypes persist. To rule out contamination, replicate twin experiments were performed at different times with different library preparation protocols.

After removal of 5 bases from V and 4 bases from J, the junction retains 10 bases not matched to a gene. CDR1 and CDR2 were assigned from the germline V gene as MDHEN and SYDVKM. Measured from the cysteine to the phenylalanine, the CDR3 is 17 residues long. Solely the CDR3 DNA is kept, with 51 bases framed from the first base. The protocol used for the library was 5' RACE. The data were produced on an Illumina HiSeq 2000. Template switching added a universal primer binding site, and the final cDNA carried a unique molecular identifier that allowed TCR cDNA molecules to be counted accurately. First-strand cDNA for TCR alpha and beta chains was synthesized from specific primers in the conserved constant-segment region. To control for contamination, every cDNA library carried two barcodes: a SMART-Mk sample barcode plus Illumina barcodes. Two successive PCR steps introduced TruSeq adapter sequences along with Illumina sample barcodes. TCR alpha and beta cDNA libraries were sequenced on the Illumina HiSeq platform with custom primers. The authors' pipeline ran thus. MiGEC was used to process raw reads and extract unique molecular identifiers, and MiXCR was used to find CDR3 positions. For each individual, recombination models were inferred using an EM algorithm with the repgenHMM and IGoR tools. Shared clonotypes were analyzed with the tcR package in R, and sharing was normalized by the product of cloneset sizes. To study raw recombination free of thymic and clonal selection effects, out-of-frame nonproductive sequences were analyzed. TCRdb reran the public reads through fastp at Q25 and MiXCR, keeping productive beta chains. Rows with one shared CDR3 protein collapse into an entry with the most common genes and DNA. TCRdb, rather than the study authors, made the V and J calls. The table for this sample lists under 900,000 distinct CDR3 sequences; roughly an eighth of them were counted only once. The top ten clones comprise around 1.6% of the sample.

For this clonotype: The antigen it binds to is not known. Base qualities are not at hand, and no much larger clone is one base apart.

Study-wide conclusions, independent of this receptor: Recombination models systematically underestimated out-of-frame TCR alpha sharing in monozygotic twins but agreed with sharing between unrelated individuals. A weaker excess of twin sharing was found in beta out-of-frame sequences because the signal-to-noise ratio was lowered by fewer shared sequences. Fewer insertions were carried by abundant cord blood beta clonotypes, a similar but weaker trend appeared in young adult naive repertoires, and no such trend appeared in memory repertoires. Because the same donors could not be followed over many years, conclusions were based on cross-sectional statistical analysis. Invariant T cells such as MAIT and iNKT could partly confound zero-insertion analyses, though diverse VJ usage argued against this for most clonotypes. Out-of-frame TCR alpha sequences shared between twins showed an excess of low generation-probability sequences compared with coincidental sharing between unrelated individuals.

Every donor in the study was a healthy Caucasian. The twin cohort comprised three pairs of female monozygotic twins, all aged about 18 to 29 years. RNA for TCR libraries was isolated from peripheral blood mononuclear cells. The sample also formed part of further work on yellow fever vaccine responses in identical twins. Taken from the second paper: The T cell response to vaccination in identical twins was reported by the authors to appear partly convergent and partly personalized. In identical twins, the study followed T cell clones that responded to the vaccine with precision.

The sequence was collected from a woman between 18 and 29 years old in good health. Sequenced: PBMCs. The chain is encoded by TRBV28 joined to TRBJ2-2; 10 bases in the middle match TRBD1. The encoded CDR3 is CASSRTGGDVSTGELFF. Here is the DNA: TGTGCCAGCAGTCGGACAGGGGGGGATGTGAGCACCGGGGAGCTGTTTTTT.